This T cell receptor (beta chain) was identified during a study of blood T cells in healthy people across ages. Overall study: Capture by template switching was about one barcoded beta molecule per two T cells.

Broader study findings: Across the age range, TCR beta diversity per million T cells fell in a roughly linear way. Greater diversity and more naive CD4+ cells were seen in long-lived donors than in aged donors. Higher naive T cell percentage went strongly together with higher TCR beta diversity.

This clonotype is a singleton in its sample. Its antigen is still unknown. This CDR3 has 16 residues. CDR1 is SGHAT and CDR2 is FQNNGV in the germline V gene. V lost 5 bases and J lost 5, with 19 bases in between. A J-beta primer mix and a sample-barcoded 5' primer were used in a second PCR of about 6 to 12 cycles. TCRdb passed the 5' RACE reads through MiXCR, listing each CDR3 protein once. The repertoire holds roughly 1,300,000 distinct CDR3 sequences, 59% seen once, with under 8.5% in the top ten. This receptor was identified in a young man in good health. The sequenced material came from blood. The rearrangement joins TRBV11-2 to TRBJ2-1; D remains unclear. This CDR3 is CASSPSPGFPHNEQFF. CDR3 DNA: TGTGCCAGCAGCCCCTCCCCTGGATTCCCCCACAATGAGCAGTTCTTC.